This T cell receptor beta chain appears in the sequencing data of a study of radiotherapy plus CTLA-4 blockade in lung cancer. Here immunoSEQ multiplex PCR was the method, and the copy in TCRdb shows in-frame clones only, minus some. Of more than 100,000 clones detected, 70% to 90% appear once; the ten largest clones hold roughly 6.9%. Germline V CDR1 and CDR2: SGHAT, FQNNGV. The CDR3 has 16 amino acids. V gave up 5 bases and J gave up 4 bases, with 17 bases separating them. The sample consisted of peripheral blood, taken from a patient treated with radiotherapy plus ipilimumab. This sequence was found in a human donor with non-small cell lung cancer that progressed on radiotherapy plus ipilimumab. The gene calls are TRBV11-2 and TRBJ1-4; D is ambiguous. This chain's CDR3 is CASSPLVGRDNEKLFF. The CDR3 region has the DNA TGTGCCAGCAGCCCTTTGGTAGGCCGTGATAATGAAAAACTGTTTTTT.